The rows below give T cell receptor beta chains drawn from one sample of a study of cytomegalovirus exposure and HLA in healthy donors. The table came from immunoSEQ multiplex PCR; TCRdb's copy has only in-frame clones and leaves some out. The sample includes 95,000 to 150,000 clones, under 85% of them seen just once. Sequences were obtained from PBMCs. These receptors originate from a woman aged 50 to 65 in good health and CMV-seropositive. Both conserved end residues are part of each CDR3. D genes are given only for firm matches. Rows give clone size only sometimes, using once, few, many, or a class for an expanded clone.

V gene,J gene,clone size,CDR3 length,D gene,CDR3 protein,CDR3 DNA
TRBV29-1,TRBJ1-2,NA,14,TRBD1,CSVGGTGTTYGYTF,TGCAGCGTTGGGGGGACAGGGACGACCTATGGCTACACCTTC
TRBV21-1,TRBJ1-5,few,16,NA,CASSTPDRVRNQPQHF,TGTGCCAGCAGCACCCCGGACAGGGTGAGGAATCAGCCCCAGCATTTT
TRBV5-4,TRBJ2-7,NA,14,TRBD1,CASSSGTGTYEQYF,TGTGCCAGCAGCTCCGGGACAGGCACCTACGAGCAGTACTTC
TRBV27,TRBJ1-1,NA,15,NA,CASSQYRLSNTEAFF,TGTGCCAGCAGTCAATACAGGCTATCAAACACTGAAGCTTTCTTT
TRBV18,TRBJ2-3,NA,16,NA,CASSPPAGLAADTQYF,TGTGCCAGCTCACCACCGGCGGGGCTTGCCGCAGATACGCAGTATTTT
TRBV30,TRBJ2-2,NA,14,NA,CAWSRDSGTGELFF,TGTGCCTGGAGTCGGGACTCCGGAACCGGGGAGCTGTTTTTT
TRBV4-1,TRBJ1-2,NA,17,TRBD1,CASSRWGGGGQNYGYTF,TGCGCCAGCAGCCGATGGGGTGGAGGGGGCCAGAACTATGGCTACACCTTC
TRBV7-2,TRBJ1-6,NA,14,TRBD1,CASSPQGDNSPLHF,TGTGCCAGCAGCCCTCAGGGGGATAATTCACCCCTCCACTTT
TRBV5-1,TRBJ2-1,NA,15,TRBD1,CASSHRDSVYNEQFF,TGCGCCAGCAGCCACCGGGACAGCGTATACAATGAGCAGTTCTTC
TRBV28,TRBJ2-6,NA,15,NA,CASSRRQVGANVLTF,TGTGCCAGCAGCCGTCGACAAGTAGGGGCCAACGTCCTGACTTTC
TRBV7-2,TRBJ1-5,NA,16,NA,CASSLDLGGPYQPQHF,TGTGCCAGCAGCTTAGACTTGGGGGGACCCTATCAGCCCCAGCATTTT
TRBV6-1,TRBJ1-1,NA,15,TRBD1,CASSEVLQGGFEAFF,TGTGCCAGCAGTGAAGTCTTGCAGGGGGGATTTGAAGCTTTCTTT
TRBV7-5,TRBJ2-3,NA,16,NA,CARSLRTSGRTDTQYF,TGTGCCAGAAGCTTAAGGACTAGCGGCCGCACAGATACGCAGTATTTT
TRBV5-6,TRBJ2-2,NA,15,NA,CASSLAEENTGELFF,TGTGCCAGCAGCTTGGCGGAGGAAAACACCGGGGAGCTGTTTTTT
TRBV5-1,TRBJ2-1,NA,15,TRBD2,CASNRGGNYYNEQFF,TGCGCCAGCAACCGCGGGGGGAACTACTACAATGAGCAGTTCTTC
TRBV29-1,TRBJ2-1,NA,13,NA,CSAASTGRYEQFF,TGCAGCGCCGCCTCGACAGGGAGGTATGAGCAGTTCTTC
TRBV15,TRBJ2-7,NA,15,TRBD1,CATSPGQGLAYEQYF,TGTGCCACCAGCCCCGGACAGGGATTGGCCTACGAGCAGTACTTC
TRBV9,TRBJ2-7,NA,16,NA,CASSTGGGTGNHEQYF,TGTGCCAGCAGCACCGGGGGAGGGACAGGTAACCACGAGCAGTACTTC